Detailed here is one TCR beta chain. The data are from a study of T cell responses to AZD1222 COVID-19 vaccine. At the level of the study: Pooling was applied to second doses at about 4 or about 12 weeks.

Data came from immunoSEQ multiplex PCR; TCRdb stores just in-frame clones and leaves some out. This table has approximately 130,000 clones, roughly 91% appearing once. The TCR was taken from an adult in good health. This specimen consisted of peripheral blood, obtained on day 0 of AZD1222 vaccination.

CDR3 region: CATSDPGQGFDEQFF. The CDR3 DNA reads as TGTGCCACCAGTGACCCCGGGCAGGGGTTCGATGAGCAGTTCTTC. This sequence joins TRBV24-1 and TRBJ2-1, with D tentatively TRBD1 (6 bases). CDR3 size: 15 residues. Germline CDR1 reads KGHDR; CDR2 reads SFDVKD. V was cut by 4 bases and J by 8 bases, with 17 bases left in between.